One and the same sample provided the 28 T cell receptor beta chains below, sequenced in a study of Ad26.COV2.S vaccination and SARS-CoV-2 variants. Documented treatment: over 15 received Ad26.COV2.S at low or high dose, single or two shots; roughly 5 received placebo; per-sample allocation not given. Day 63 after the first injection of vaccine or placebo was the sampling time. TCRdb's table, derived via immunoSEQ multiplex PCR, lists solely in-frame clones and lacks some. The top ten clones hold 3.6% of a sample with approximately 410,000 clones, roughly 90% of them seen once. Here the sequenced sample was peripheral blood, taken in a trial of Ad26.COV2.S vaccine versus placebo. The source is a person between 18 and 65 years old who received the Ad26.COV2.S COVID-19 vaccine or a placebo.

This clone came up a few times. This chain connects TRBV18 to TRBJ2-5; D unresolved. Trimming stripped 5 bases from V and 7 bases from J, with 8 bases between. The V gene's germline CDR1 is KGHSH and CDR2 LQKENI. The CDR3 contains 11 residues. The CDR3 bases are TGTGCCAGCTCAGCCGTTGGGACCCAGTACTTC. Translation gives CASSAVGTQYF.

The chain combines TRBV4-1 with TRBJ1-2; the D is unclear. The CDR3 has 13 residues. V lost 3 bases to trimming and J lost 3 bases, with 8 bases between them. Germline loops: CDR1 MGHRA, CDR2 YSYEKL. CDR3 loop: CASSHLEYYGYTF. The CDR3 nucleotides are TGCGCCAGCAGCCATTTAGAATACTATGGCTACACCTTC.

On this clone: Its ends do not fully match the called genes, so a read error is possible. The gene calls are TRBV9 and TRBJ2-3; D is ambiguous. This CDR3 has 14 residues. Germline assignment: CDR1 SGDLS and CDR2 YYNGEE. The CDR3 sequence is CASSVVGSRDTQYF. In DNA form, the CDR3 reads TGTGCCAGCAGCGTAGTTGGTAGCAGAGATACGCAGTATTTT.

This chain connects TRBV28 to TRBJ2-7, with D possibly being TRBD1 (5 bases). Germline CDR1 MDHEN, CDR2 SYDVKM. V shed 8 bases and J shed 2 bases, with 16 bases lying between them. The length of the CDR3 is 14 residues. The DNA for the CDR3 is TGTGCCAGCGGGATCGCGACAGACACCTACGAGCAGTACTTC. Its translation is CASGIATDTYEQYF.

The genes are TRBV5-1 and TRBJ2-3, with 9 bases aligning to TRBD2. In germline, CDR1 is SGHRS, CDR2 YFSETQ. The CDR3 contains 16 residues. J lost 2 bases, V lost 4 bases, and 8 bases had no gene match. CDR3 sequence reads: CASSEPLAGYTDTQYF. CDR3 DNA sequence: TGCGCCAGCAGCGAACCTCTAGCGGGATACACAGATACGCAGTATTTT.

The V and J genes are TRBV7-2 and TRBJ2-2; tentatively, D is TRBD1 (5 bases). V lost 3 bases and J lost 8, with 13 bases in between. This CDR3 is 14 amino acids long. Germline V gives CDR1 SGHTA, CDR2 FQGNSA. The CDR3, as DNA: TGTGCCAGCAGCTTCGGACATTTATCGGGGGAGCTGTTTTTT. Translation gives CASSFGHLSGELFF.

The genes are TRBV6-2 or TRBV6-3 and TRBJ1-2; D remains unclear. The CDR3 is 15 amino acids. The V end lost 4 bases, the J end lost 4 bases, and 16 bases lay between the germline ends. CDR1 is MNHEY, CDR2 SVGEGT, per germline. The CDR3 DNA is TGTGCCAGCAGTTTTGAAGCATTAGAGGGCTATGGCTACACCTTC. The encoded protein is CASSFEALEGYGYTF.

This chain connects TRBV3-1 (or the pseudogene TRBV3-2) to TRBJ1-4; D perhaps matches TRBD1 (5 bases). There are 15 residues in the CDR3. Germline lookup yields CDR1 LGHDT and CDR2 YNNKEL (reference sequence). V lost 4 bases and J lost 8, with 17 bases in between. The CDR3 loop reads CASSLMSRAGEKLFF. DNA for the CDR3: TGTGCCAGCAGCCTCATGAGCAGGGCAGGGGAAAAACTGTTTTTT.

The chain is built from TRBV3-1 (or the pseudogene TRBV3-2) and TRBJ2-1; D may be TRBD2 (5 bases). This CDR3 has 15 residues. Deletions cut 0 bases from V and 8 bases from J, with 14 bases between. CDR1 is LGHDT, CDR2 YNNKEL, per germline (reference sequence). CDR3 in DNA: TGTGCCAGCAGCCAAGACGTTGCGGGCCTACATGAGCAGTTCTTC. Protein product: CASSQDVAGLHEQFF.

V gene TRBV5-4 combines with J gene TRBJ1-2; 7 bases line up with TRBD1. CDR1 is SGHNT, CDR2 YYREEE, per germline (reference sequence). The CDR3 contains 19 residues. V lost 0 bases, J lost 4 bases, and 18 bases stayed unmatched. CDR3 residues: CASSLGWDSHSNWPYGYTF. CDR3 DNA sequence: TGTGCCAGCAGCTTGGGTTGGGACAGCCACTCAAACTGGCCCTATGGCTACACCTTC. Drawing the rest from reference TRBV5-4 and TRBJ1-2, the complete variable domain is ETGVTQSPTHLIKTRGQQVTLRCSSQSGHNTVSWYQQALGQGPQFIFQYYREEENGRGNFPPRFSGLQFPNYSSELNVNALELDDSALYLCASSLGWDSHSNWPYGYTFGSGTRLTVV.

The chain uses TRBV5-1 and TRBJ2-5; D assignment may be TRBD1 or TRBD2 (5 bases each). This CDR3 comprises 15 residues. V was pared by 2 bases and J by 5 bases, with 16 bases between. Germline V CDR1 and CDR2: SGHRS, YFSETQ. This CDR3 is CASSFRDGVGETQYF. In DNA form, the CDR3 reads TGCGCCAGCAGCTTCCGGGACGGCGTTGGGGAGACCCAGTACTTC.

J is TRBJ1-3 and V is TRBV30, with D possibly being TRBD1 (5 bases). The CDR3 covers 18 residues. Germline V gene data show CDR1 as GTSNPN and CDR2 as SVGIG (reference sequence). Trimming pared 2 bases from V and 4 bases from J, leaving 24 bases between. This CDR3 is CAWSLKSMGTHRGNTIYF. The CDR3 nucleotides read TGTGCCTGGAGTCTTAAAAGTATGGGGACCCACAGAGGAAACACCATATATTTT.

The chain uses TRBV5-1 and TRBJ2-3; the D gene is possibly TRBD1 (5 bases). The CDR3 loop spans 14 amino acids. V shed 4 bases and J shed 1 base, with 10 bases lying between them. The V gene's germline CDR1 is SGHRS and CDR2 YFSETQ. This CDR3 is CASSPQDGTDTQYF. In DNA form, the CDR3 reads TGCGCCAGCAGCCCACAGGATGGCACAGATACGCAGTATTTT. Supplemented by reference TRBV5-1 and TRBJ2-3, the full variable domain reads KAGVTQTPRYLIKTRGQQVTLSCSPISGHRSVSWYQQTPGQGLQFLFEYFSETQRNKGNFPGRFSGRQFSNSRSEMNVSTLELGDSALYLCASSPQDGTDTQYFGPGTRLTVL.

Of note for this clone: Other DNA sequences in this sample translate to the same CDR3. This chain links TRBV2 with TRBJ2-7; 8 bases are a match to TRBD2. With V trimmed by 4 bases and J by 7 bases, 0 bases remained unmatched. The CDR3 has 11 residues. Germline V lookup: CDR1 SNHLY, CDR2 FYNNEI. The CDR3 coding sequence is TGTGCCAGCAGTGGCGGGGGGGAGCAGTACTTC. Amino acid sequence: CASSGGGEQYF.

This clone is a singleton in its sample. The CDR3 loop reads CASGTRSSLVGPGNQPQHF. In DNA, the CDR3 is TGTGCCAGTGGAACCCGCAGTAGTTTGGTAGGGCCGGGCAATCAGCCCCAGCATTTT. The V gene is TRBV28, the J gene TRBJ1-5; D is unclear. The ends were cut back, 9 bases at V and 2 bases at J, with 29 bases in the middle. The CDR3 is 19 residues long. Germline-derived CDR1 and CDR2 are MDHEN and SYDVKM.

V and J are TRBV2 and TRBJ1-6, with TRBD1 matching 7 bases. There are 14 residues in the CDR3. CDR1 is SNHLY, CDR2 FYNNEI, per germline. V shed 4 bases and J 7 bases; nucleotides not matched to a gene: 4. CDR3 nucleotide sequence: TGTGCCAGCAGTGCACAGGGGACCAATTCACCCCTCCACTTT. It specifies CASSAQGTNSPLHF. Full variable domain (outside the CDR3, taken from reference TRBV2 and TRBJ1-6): EPEVTQTPSHQVTQMGQEVILRCVPISNHLYFYWYRQILGQKVEFLVSFYNNEISEKSEIFDDQFSVERPDGSNFTLKIRSTKLEDSAMYFCASSAQGTNSPLHFGNGTRLTVT.

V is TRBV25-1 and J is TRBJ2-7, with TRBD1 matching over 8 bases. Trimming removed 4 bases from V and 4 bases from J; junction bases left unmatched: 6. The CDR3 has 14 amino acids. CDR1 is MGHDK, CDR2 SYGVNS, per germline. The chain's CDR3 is CASSGWTGRYEQYF. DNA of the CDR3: TGTGCCAGCAGTGGGTGGACAGGGCGATACGAGCAGTACTTC.

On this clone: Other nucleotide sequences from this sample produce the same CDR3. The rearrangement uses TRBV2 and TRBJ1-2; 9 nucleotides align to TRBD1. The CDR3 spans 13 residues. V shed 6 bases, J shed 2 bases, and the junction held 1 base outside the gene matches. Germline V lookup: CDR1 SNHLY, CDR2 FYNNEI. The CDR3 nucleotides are TGTGCCAGCAGGGGGACAGGGAACTATGGCTACACCTTC. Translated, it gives CASRGTGNYGYTF.

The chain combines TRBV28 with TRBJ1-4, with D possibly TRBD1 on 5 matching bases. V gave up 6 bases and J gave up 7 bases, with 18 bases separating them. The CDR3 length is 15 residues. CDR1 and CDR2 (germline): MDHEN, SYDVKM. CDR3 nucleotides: TGTGCCAGCAGCTACGAAGGGGCGCGACGTGAAAAACTGTTTTTT. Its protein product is CASSYEGARREKLFF.

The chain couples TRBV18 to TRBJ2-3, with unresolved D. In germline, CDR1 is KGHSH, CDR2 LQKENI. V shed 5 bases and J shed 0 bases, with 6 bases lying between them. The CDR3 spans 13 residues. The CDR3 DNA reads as TGTGCCAGCTCATGGGGAAGCACAGATACGCAGTATTTT. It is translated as CASSWGSTDTQYF.

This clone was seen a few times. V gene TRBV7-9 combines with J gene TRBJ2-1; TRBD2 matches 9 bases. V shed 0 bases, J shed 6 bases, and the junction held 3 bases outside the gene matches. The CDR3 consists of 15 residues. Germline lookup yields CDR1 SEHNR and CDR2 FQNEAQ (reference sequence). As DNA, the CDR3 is TGTGCCAGCAGCTTAGCTAGCGGGGGAGTCAATGAGCAGTTCTTC. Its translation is CASSLASGGVNEQFF.

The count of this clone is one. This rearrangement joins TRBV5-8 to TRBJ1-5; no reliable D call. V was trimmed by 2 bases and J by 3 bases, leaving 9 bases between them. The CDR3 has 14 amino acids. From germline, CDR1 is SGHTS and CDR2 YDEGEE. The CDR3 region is CASSFSGDNQPQHF. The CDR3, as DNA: TGTGCCAGCAGCTTTTCAGGAGACAATCAGCCCCAGCATTTT.

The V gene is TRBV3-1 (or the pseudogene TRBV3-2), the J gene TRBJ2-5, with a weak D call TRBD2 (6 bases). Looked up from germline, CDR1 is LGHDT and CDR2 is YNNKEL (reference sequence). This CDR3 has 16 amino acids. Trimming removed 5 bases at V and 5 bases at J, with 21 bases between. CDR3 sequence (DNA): TGTGCCAGCAGCTTCCGGGACGCGGGAATTAGGGAGACCCAGTACTTC. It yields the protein CASSFRDAGIRETQYF.

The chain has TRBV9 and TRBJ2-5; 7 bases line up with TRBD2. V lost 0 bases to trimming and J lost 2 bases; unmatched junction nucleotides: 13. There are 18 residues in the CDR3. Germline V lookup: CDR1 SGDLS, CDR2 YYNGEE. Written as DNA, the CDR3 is TGTGCCAGCAGCGTAGCCCCTATATCTAGCGGCGTACAAGAGACCCAGTACTTC. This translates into CASSVAPISSGVQETQYF.

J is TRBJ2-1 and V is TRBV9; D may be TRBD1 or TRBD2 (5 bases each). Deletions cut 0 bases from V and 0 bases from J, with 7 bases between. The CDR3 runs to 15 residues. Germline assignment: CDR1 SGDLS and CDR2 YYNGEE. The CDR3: CASSVVGTSYNEQFF. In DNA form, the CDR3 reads TGTGCCAGCAGCGTAGTTGGGACCTCCTACAATGAGCAGTTCTTC. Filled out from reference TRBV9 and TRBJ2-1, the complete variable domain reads DSGVTQTPKHLITATGQRVTLRCSPRSGDLSVYWYQQSLDQGLQFLIQYYNGEERAKGNILERFSAQQFPDLHSELNLSSLELGDSALYFCASSVVGTSYNEQFFGPGTRLTVL.

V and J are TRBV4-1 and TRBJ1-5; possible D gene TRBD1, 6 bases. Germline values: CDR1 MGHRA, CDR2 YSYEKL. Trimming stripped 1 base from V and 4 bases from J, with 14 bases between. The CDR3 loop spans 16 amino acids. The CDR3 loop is CASSQVFPGENQPQHF. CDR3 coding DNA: TGCGCCAGCAGCCAAGTTTTCCCAGGGGAAAATCAGCCCCAGCATTTT.

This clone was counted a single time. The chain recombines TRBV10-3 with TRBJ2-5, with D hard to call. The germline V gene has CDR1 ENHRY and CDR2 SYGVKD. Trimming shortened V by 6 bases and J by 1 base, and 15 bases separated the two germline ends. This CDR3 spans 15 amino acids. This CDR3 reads CAIRGNPESQETQYF. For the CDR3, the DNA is TGTGCCATCAGAGGCAATCCGGAAAGCCAAGAGACCCAGTACTTC.

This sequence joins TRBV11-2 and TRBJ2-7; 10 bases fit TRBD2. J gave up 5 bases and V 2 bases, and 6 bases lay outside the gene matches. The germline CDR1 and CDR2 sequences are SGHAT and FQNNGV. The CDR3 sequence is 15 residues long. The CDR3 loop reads CASSLNPTSGDEQYF. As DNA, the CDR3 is TGTGCCAGCAGCTTAAACCCCACTAGCGGGGACGAGCAGTACTTC.